The 18 T cell receptor beta chains below come from one sample, sequenced in a study of blood T cell repertoires in COVID-19. Measured with immunoSEQ multiplex PCR; TCRdb has only the in-frame clones, and not every one. This table has over 400,000 clones, approximately 90% appearing once. Sample: PBMCs or T cells enriched from blood (not recorded which). These receptor sequences come from a woman aged 55-70 years who had recovered from COVID-19.

The rearrangement joins TRBV4-2 to TRBJ1-2, with a possible D match to TRBD1 (5 bases). CDR3 length: 15 amino acids. V was cut by 0 bases and J by 4 bases, with 12 bases left in between. Germline CDR1 reads LGHNA; CDR2 reads YNFKEQ. The CDR3 coding sequence is TGTGCCAGCAGCCAAGATAGCCAGGGTGTCTATGGCTACACCTTC. This encodes CASSQDSQGVYGYTF.

The chain uses TRBV12-3 or TRBV12-4 and TRBJ2-1, with a weak D call TRBD2 (7 bases). With 6 bases removed from V and 9 bases from J, the gap between germline ends came to 12 bases. The CDR3 is made up of 12 amino acids. In DNA form, the CDR3 reads TGTGCCAGCAGGGGGGGGGCTTCTGAGCAGTTCTTC. Amino acid sequence: CASRGGASEQFF.

The chain has TRBV9 and TRBJ1-2; no clear D gene. Trimming removed 0 bases from V and 7 bases from J, with 10 bases in between. Germline loops: CDR1 SGDLS, CDR2 YYNGEE. CDR3 length: 13 amino acids. This chain's CDR3 is CASSVAGNAGYTF. In DNA, the CDR3 is TGTGCCAGCAGCGTAGCGGGGAATGCTGGCTACACCTTC.

The rearrangement links TRBV6-1 to TRBJ1-2; D gene uncertain. Looked up from germline, CDR1 is MNHNS and CDR2 is SASEGT. V was clipped by 3 bases and J by 3 bases, with 11 bases between them. This CDR3 is built from 14 residues. CDR3 sequence (DNA): TGTGCCAGCAGTGAGAGCGGCCCGTACTATGGCTACACCTTC. Translating it yields CASSESGPYYGYTF.

The chain employs TRBV12-5 and TRBJ2-7; D is perhaps TRBD1 (5 bases). This CDR3 is built from 11 residues. Looked up from germline, CDR1 is LGHNT and CDR2 is FRNRAP. Between the trimmed V and J ends, which lost 2 bases and 9 bases, there was a span of 8 bases. CDR3 nucleotides: TGTGCTAGTGGTTTGACAGGAAGGCAGTACTTC. It yields the protein CASGLTGRQYF.

The genes are TRBV5-1 and TRBJ2-2; weak D call: TRBD2 (5 bases). Germline lookup yields CDR1 SGHRS and CDR2 YFSETQ. CDR3 length: 13 residues. Trimming cost V 4 bases and J 5 bases, with 9 bases left between them. The CDR3 nucleotides read TGCGCCAGCAGCCGGACTGAGACCGGGGAGCTGTTTTTT. Its protein product is CASSRTETGELFF.

The rearrangement joins TRBV30 to TRBJ1-3; D unresolved. V lost 5 bases and J lost 5, with 10 bases in between. This CDR3 contains 12 residues. The germline CDR1 and CDR2 sequences are GTSNPN and SVGIG (reference sequence). In nucleotides, the CDR3 is TGTGCCTGGGGACGGGATAGAAACACCATATATTTT. This translates into CAWGRDRNTIYF.

This rearrangement joins TRBV10-1 to TRBJ2-2; TRBD1 matches 10 bases. The CDR3 runs to 16 residues. Unmatched junction bases numbered 7, after V lost 3 bases and J lost 6 bases. CDR1 and CDR2 (germline): WNHNN, SYGVQD (reference sequence). In DNA, the CDR3 is TGCGCCAGCAGTGACCATCGGACAGGGGGGTCCGGGGAGCTGTTTTTT. Protein sequence: CASSDHRTGGSGELFF.

The chain combines TRBV5-6 with TRBJ2-3; the match to TRBD2 covers 12 bases. Unmatched junction bases numbered 7, after V lost 4 bases and J lost 1 base. CDR1 and CDR2 from the germline V gene are SGHDT and YYEEEE. This CDR3 is built from 17 residues. Written as DNA, the CDR3 is TGTGCCAGCAGCACCCGGACTAGCGGGGCCCGCACAGATACGCAGTATTTT. This sequence encodes CASSTRTSGARTDTQYF.

The rearrangement joins TRBV13 to TRBJ1-4; 8 positions match TRBD1. From germline, CDR1 is PRHDT and CDR2 FYEKMQ (reference sequence). With V trimmed by 5 bases and J by 6 bases, 8 bases remained unmatched. This CDR3 region has 15 residues. The CDR3 loop is CASSMTGAKYEKLFF. CDR3 nucleotides: TGTGCCAGCAGCATGACAGGGGCCAAATATGAAAAACTGTTTTTT. The full variable domain, completed using reference TRBV13 and TRBJ1-4, is AAGVIQSPRHLIKEKRETATLKCYPIPRHDTVYWYQQGPGQDPQFLISFYEKMQSDKGSIPDRFSAQQFSDYHSELNMSSLELGDSALYFCASSMTGAKYEKLFFGSGTQLSVL.

The V call is TRBV5-4, the J call TRBJ1-1, with TRBD1 as a possible D gene (5 bases). Trimming took off 0 bases at V and 3 bases at J, with 15 bases between the two ends. The CDR3 runs 16 residues. Germline values: CDR1 SGHNT, CDR2 YYREEE (reference sequence). CDR3 sequence reads: CASSLGGGGLHTEAFF. CDR3 DNA: TGTGCCAGCAGCTTGGGTGGCGGGGGATTGCACACTGAAGCTTTCTTT.

The rearrangement joins TRBV6-5 to TRBJ1-5; 7 bases align to TRBD1. Germline values: CDR1 MNHEY, CDR2 SVGAGI. The CDR3 length is 13 residues. V shed 8 bases, J shed 12 bases, and the junction held 13 bases outside the gene matches. The CDR3 sequence is CASGSRDSLHQHF. The CDR3 region has the DNA TGTGCCAGCGGATCCCGGGACAGCCTCCACCAGCATTTT.

V usage is TRBV27 and J usage is TRBJ2-6, with D possibly being TRBD1 (5 bases). This CDR3 contains 14 residues. Germline V lookup: CDR1 MNHEY, CDR2 SMNVEV (reference sequence). Deletions cut 6 bases from V and 3 bases from J, with 9 bases between. CDR3 protein: CASSRVRGANVLTF. The CDR3 DNA reads as TGTGCCAGCAGCAGGGTACGTGGGGCCAACGTCCTGACTTTC.

The rearrangement joins TRBV21-1 to TRBJ1-5; the table's TRBD1 call for D was not verified on the DNA. TRBV21-1 is flagged as a pseudogene. This CDR3 is built from 18 residues. As DNA, the CDR3 is TGTGCCAGCAGCAAAGGTCAGTGGGACAATTATAGCAATCAGCCCCAGCATTTT. This translates into CASSKGQWDNYSNQPQHF.

V is TRBV27 and J is TRBJ1-2; possibly TRBD1 for D (5 bases). CDR1 MNHEY and CDR2 SMNVEV come from the germline V gene (reference sequence). Between the trimmed V and J ends, which lost 2 bases and 0 bases, there was a span of 10 bases. The CDR3 contains 15 residues. The chain's CDR3 is CASSLKGWANYGYTF. CDR3 sequence (DNA): TGTGCCAGCAGTTTAAAGGGGTGGGCTAACTATGGCTACACCTTC.

This chain joins TRBV2 and TRBJ1-1; a possible D gene is TRBD1 (5 bases). With 2 bases removed from V and 11 bases from J, the gap between germline ends came to 15 bases. This CDR3 has 13 residues. Germline V gene data show CDR1 as SNHLY and CDR2 as FYNNEI. CDR3 bases: TGTGCCAGCAGTGAATTTTTGGGGCAGGTGGCTTTCTTT. This gives the protein CASSEFLGQVAFF.

This clone was picked up one time. V is TRBV30 and J is TRBJ2-7; TRBD2 matches 10 bases. CDR1 and CDR2 (germline): GTSNPN, SVGIG (reference sequence). J was trimmed by 4 bases and V by 2 bases; bases with no gene match: 8. The CDR3 is 15 amino acids. The CDR3 loop is CAWSSLERGGYEQYF. The CDR3 region has the DNA TGTGCCTGGAGTAGTTTGGAGCGGGGGGGATACGAGCAGTACTTC.

This clone was seen just once. The chain links TRBV24-1 to TRBJ1-2; D is perhaps TRBD1 (6 bases). V lost 4 bases and J lost 6, with 11 bases in between. In germline, CDR1 is KGHDR, CDR2 SFDVKD. CDR3 length: 13 amino acids. CDR3 amino acids: CATSDRGPHGYTF. DNA of the CDR3: TGTGCCACCAGTGACAGGGGACCTCATGGCTACACCTTC.